One and the same sample provided the 28 T cell receptor beta chains below, sequenced in a study of CD8 T cells in Susac syndrome. A quantity of roughly 0.5 to 1 ug RNA underwent reverse transcription using random hexamers. Via MiXCR, TCRdb re-called the immunoSEQ multiplex PCR reads, giving one row per CDR3 protein. The sample yields approximately 150,000 distinct CDR3 sequences, approximately 94% seen once. Specimen: CD4+ T cells from PBMCs. Every receptor here comes from a human donor in good health.

Points on this clonotype: One junction end does not reproduce the germline sequence, and a read error may be involved. The CDR3 spells CASIRTDRDSDQPQHF. The CDR3 region has the DNA TGTGCCAGCATTAGGACCGATCGGGATAGCGATCAGCCCCAGCATTTT. The chain employs TRBV6-5 and TRBJ1-5; D remains ambiguous. This CDR3 comprises 16 residues. Germline V gene lookup returns CDR1 MNHEY and CDR2 SVGAGI.

The gene calls are TRBV5-1 and TRBJ2-1; TRBD2 agrees at 14 bases. This CDR3 comprises 20 residues. The junction had 14 bases not matched to a gene; V was cut back by 5 bases and J by 1 base. Germline V CDR1 and CDR2: SGHRS, YFSETQ. CDR3 DNA sequence: TGCGCCAGCAGGGGTGGAGGACTAGCGGGAGGCTCAAGGTCCTACAATGAGCAGTTCTTC. Translation gives CASRGGGLAGGSRSYNEQFF.

The chain carries TRBV5-4 and TRBJ2-5, with D possibly being TRBD1 or TRBD2 (5 bases each). The V gene lost 4 bases and the J gene lost 5 bases, with 12 bases spanning the gap. The CDR3 is 13 residues long. Germline V gene sequence: CDR1 SGHNT, CDR2 YYREEE (reference sequence). This CDR3 is CASSRDRLETQYF. In DNA form, the CDR3 reads TGTGCCAGCAGCCGGGACCGCCTGGAGACCCAGTACTTC.

This chain connects TRBV5-4 to TRBJ2-1; unclear D gene. This CDR3 is built from 16 residues. Looked up from germline, CDR1 is SGHNT and CDR2 is YYREEE (reference sequence). Trimming removed 0 bases at V and 0 bases at J, with 10 bases between. CDR3: CASSLVTRSSYNEQFF. In DNA form, the CDR3 reads TGTGCCAGCAGCTTGGTTACCAGGAGCTCCTACAATGAGCAGTTCTTC.

The chain has TRBV7-9 and TRBJ2-1; the D is unclear. The germline CDR1 and CDR2 sequences are SEHNR and FQNEAQ (reference sequence). This CDR3 is built from 15 residues. V gave up 5 bases and J gave up 2 bases, with 13 bases separating them. In DNA, the CDR3 is TGTGCCAGCAGCCCACAGAGATTAACCTACAATGAGCAGTTCTTC. This gives the protein CASSPQRLTYNEQFF.

The rearrangement links TRBV4-1 to TRBJ2-5, with TRBD2 identical over 10 bases. This CDR3 contains 15 residues. Per germline, CDR1 MGHRA and CDR2 YSYEKL. After removal of 4 bases from V and 2 bases from J, the junction contained 4 bases not matched to a gene. This CDR3 is CASSRAGGLQETQYF. In DNA, the CDR3 is TGCGCCAGCAGCCGAGCGGGAGGGCTTCAAGAGACCCAGTACTTC.

The chain recombines TRBV5-6 with TRBJ1-1; D gene unclear. V shed 4 bases and J shed 4 bases, with 8 bases lying between them. The CDR3 is made up of 12 amino acids. Germline CDR1 SGHDT, CDR2 YYEEEE. The CDR3 DNA reads as TGTGCCAGCAGCCGAAAATCCACTGAAGCTTTCTTT. Protein: CASSRKSTEAFF.

The chain is built from TRBV3-1 and TRBJ2-1, with TRBD2 matching over 7 bases. This CDR3 contains 13 residues. J was trimmed by 10 bases and V by 3 bases; bases with no gene match: 6. Germline lookup yields CDR1 LGHDT and CDR2 YNNKEL (reference sequence). CDR3 sequence: CASSHLAAREQFF. CDR3 in DNA: TGTGCCAGCAGCCACCTAGCGGCCCGGGAGCAGTTCTTC.

The chain is built from TRBV20-1 and TRBJ1-1; 9 bases agree with TRBD1. Germline-derived CDR1 and CDR2 are DFQATT and SNEGSKA (reference sequence). V was pared by 5 bases and J by 0 bases, with 1 base of the junction left unmatched. The CDR3 is made up of 13 amino acids. This chain's CDR3 is CSAGTGMNTEAFF. DNA of the CDR3: TGCAGTGCTGGGACAGGGATGAACACTGAAGCTTTCTTT.

This rearrangement joins TRBV20-1 to TRBJ2-1; D perhaps matches TRBD2 (6 bases). With 3 bases removed from V and 10 bases from J, the gap between germline ends came to 13 bases. There are 12 residues in the CDR3. The germline V gene has CDR1 DFQATT and CDR2 SNEGSKA (reference sequence). CDR3 sequence (DNA): TGCAGTGCTAGTTTCGGACTAACGGAGCAGTTCTTC. Amino acids: CSASFGLTEQFF.

This clonotype appeared a single time. The chain uses TRBV28 and TRBJ2-4; 7 bases agree with TRBD2. V shed 4 bases, J shed 1 base, and the junction held 7 bases outside the gene matches. The germline gives CDR1 MDHEN, CDR2 SYDVKM. The CDR3 is 16 amino acids. CDR3 in amino acids: CASSSNSGFAKNIQYF. The DNA for the CDR3 is TGTGCCAGCAGTTCCAATAGCGGGTTTGCCAAAAACATTCAGTACTTC.

The count of this clonotype is one. V gene TRBV11-2 combines with J gene TRBJ2-3; unclear D gene. Trimming pared 5 bases from V and 2 bases from J, leaving 5 bases between. Germline values: CDR1 SGHAT, CDR2 FQNNGV. The CDR3 covers 12 residues. The CDR3 region is CASSQITDTQYF. In nucleotides, the CDR3 is TGTGCCAGCAGCCAGATCACAGATACGCAGTATTTT.

The genes are TRBV6-4 and TRBJ2-1; D uncertain. The V end was cut by 6 bases, the J end by 3 bases, with 15 bases between. Germline-derived CDR1 and CDR2 are MRHNA and SNTAGT. The CDR3 is 15 amino acids. CDR3 DNA: TGTGCCAGCAGGAAGAGTGGGTTTAACTACAATGAGCAGTTCTTC. It is translated as CASRKSGFNYNEQFF.

This clonotype occurred once. The V call is TRBV11-3, the J call TRBJ1-1; perhaps TRBD1 as D (6 bases). Trimming cost V 5 bases and J 3 bases, with 16 bases left between them. This CDR3 is built from 15 residues. The germline V gene has CDR1 SGHNT and CDR2 YENEEA. DNA of the CDR3: TGTGCCAGCAGCGTCGGGGGCGTTAAGGACACTGAAGCTTTCTTT. This encodes CASSVGGVKDTEAFF.

The V gene is TRBV20-1, the J gene TRBJ2-2; no clear D gene. The V gene's germline CDR1 is DFQATT and CDR2 SNEGSKA (reference sequence). The V and J ends lost 4 bases and 0 bases respectively, with 9 bases between them. There are 14 residues in the CDR3. Written as DNA, the CDR3 is TGCAGTGCTAATGGCGCCGCGAACACCGGGGAGCTGTTTTTT. Residues: CSANGAANTGELFF.

This clonotype appeared a few times. For the CDR3, the DNA is TGTGCCAGCAGTTATCCAACCGCGGCCGGGACACACTCCTACGAGCAGTACTTC. Translation gives CASSYPTAAGTHSYEQYF. The V gene is TRBV6-2 or TRBV6-3, the J gene TRBJ2-7, with a tentative D call TRBD1 (6 bases). This CDR3 has 18 residues. Germline assignment: CDR1 MNHEY and CDR2 SVGEGT. Trimming removed 3 bases from V and 0 bases from J, with 21 bases in between.

This sequence joins TRBV12-3 or TRBV12-4 and TRBJ2-5, with D uncertain. The CDR3 length is 13 residues. Trimming pared 6 bases from V and 4 bases from J, leaving 12 bases between. In DNA form, the CDR3 reads TGTGCCAGCAGCCTAACGTTGTCAGAGACCCAGTACTTC. Residues: CASSLTLSETQYF.

This chain links TRBV20-1 with TRBJ2-2; no firm D call. Germline V gene sequence: CDR1 DFQATT, CDR2 SNEGSKA (reference sequence). This CDR3 has 14 amino acids. Trimming took off 6 bases at V and 8 bases at J, with 19 bases between the two ends. The CDR3 DNA reads TGCAGTGCCAGCCCCGAAGGGTCGGAAGGGGAGCTGTTTTTT. Encoded protein: CSASPEGSEGELFF.

The rearrangement joins TRBV9 to TRBJ2-3; unclear D gene. Germline V CDR1 and CDR2: SGDLS, YYNGEE. V was shortened by 0 bases and J by 0 bases, with 8 bases between the two germline ends. The CDR3 runs 15 residues. Here the CDR3 reads CASSVVPLSTDTQYF. In DNA, the CDR3 is TGTGCCAGCAGCGTAGTACCACTTAGCACAGATACGCAGTATTTT.

The CDR3 spells CASSRTSGPIYEQYF. CDR3 DNA sequence: TGTGCCAGCAGTCGGACTAGCGGGCCCATCTACGAGCAGTACTTC. The genes are TRBV14 and TRBJ2-7; 11 bases match TRBD2. Germline loops: CDR1 SGHDN, CDR2 FVKESK. With 6 bases clipped from V and 3 bases from J, the junction kept 7 bases outside the gene matches. The CDR3 runs to 15 residues.

J is TRBJ2-1 and V is TRBV28; 9 nucleotides match TRBD2. The CDR3 is 15 amino acids. Germline assignment: CDR1 MDHEN and CDR2 SYDVKM. After removal of 7 bases from V and 7 bases from J, the junction contained 11 bases not matched to a gene. CDR3 amino acids: CASTALAGVSNEQFF. The CDR3 bases are TGTGCCAGCACCGCCTTAGCGGGAGTTAGTAATGAGCAGTTCTTC.

This chain connects TRBV7-2 to TRBJ1-1; D not resolved. The ends were cut back, 5 bases at V and 2 bases at J, with 9 bases in the middle. The CDR3 contains 13 residues. CDR1 and CDR2 (germline): SGHTA, FQGNSA. The CDR3 loop is CASSPSPNTEAFF. DNA for the CDR3: TGTGCCAGCAGCCCGTCGCCTAACACTGAAGCTTTCTTT.

The V call is TRBV15, the J call TRBJ2-4; the D is unclear. This CDR3 is built from 16 residues. Germline V gives CDR1 LNHNV, CDR2 YYDKDF (reference sequence). Trimming cost V 0 bases and J 0 bases, with 9 bases left between them. Written as DNA, the CDR3 is TGTGCCACCAGCAGAGAGGGCGGCCTAGCCAAAAACATTCAGTACTTC. Amino acid sequence: CATSREGGLAKNIQYF.

This chain uses TRBV5-1 with TRBJ2-5; the match to TRBD2 covers 9 bases. The CDR3 runs 16 residues. Germline-derived CDR1 and CDR2 are SGHRS and YFSETQ. V trimming: 6 bases; J trimming: 2 bases; junction bases outside the gene matches: 11. The chain's CDR3 is CASTLLAGAYQETQYF. The CDR3 region has the DNA TGCGCCAGCACCTTACTAGCGGGCGCTTATCAAGAGACCCAGTACTTC.

Notes on this clonotype: It is unclear where the CDR3 begins or ends on the DNA, so no DNA is shown, and the CDR3 is as TCRdb lists it. J is TRBJ2-7 and V is TRBV4-1. Germline V gene lookup returns CDR1 MGHRA and CDR2 YSYEKL. The CDR3 is 14 amino acids long, termini counted. CDR3 amino acids: CASSQGLVMGEQYF.

The chain uses TRBV7-2 and TRBJ1-1, with 7 bases identical to TRBD1. The CDR3 consists of 14 residues. Germline trimming cut 2 bases from V and 3 bases from J; bases unmatched to any gene: 3. The germline V gene has CDR1 SGHTA and CDR2 FQGNSA. For the CDR3, the DNA is TGTGCCAGCAGCTTACTGCAGGGGGACACTGAAGCTTTCTTT. This translates into CASSLLQGDTEAFF.

Here the CDR3 reads CASSRDPQETQYF. CDR3 in DNA: TGTGCCAGCAGCCGGGACCCCCAAGAGACCCAGTACTTC. J is TRBJ2-5 and V is TRBV5-4; D may match TRBD1 or TRBD2 (5 bases each). Per the germline V gene, CDR1 is SGHNT and CDR2 is YYREEE (reference sequence). V lost 4 bases and J lost 1, with 8 bases in between. The CDR3 has 13 residues.

The chain uses TRBV6-5 and TRBJ2-5; D gene unclear. V was shortened by 6 bases and J by 4 bases, with 6 bases between the two germline ends. The CDR3 consists of 11 residues. Germline loops: CDR1 MNHEY, CDR2 SVGAGI. The CDR3: CASRQGETQYF. DNA for the CDR3: TGTGCCAGCAGACAAGGAGAGACCCAGTACTTC.